Shown below are 10 T cell receptor beta chains from a single sample sequenced in a study of blood T cell repertoires in COVID-19. Repertoires were generated with immunoSEQ multiplex PCR, while TCRdb's copy carries only in-frame clones and drops some. The top ten hold about 2.1% of the sample, which has about 390,000 clones, more than 75% seen once. Input material: peripheral blood. These receptors all come from a woman in her sixties or seventies with COVID-19, enrolled during active disease.

This clone has a handful of counts. The V gene is TRBV6-4, the J gene TRBJ2-7; D not resolved. CDR3 length: 14 residues. Germline CDR1 reads MRHNA; CDR2 reads SNTAGT. V was shortened by 10 bases and J by 1 base, with 17 bases between the two germline ends. CDR3: CANFMRWSSYEQYF. The CDR3 DNA follows: TGTGCCAACTTTATGAGGTGGAGTTCCTACGAGCAGTACTTC.

This clone was seen only a few times. The rearrangement uses TRBV6-5 and TRBJ1-2, with D tentatively TRBD1 (6 bases). Trimming shortened V by 8 bases and J by 1 base, and 17 bases separated the two germline ends. Looked up from germline, CDR1 is MNHEY and CDR2 is SVGAGI. CDR3 length: 15 residues. The CDR3 region is CASYSRDNLNYGYTF. The CDR3 DNA sequence: TGTGCCAGCTACTCAAGGGACAACCTTAACTATGGCTACACCTTC.

This chain links TRBV28 with TRBJ1-2, with TRBD1 matching over 9 bases. V lost 10 bases and J lost 10; bases outside the gene matches: 13. The CDR3 runs to 13 residues. Germline V gene lookup returns CDR1 MDHEN and CDR2 SYDVKM. Here the CDR3 reads CATLPRDREVYTF. The CDR3 DNA is TGTGCCACCCTGCCCCGGGACAGGGAGGTCTACACCTTC.

Only a few counts were recorded for this clone. This rearrangement joins TRBV19 to TRBJ1-4; 7 bases fit TRBD1. The CDR3 consists of 13 residues. The V gene end was trimmed by 6 bases and the J gene end by 14 bases; junction bases not matched to a gene: 12. Germline CDR1 LNHDA, CDR2 SQIVND (reference sequence). The CDR3 coding sequence is TGTGCCAGTAGGCAGGACAGGACCGCCCCGCTGTTTTTT. Translated: CASRQDRTAPLFF.

The chain employs TRBV5-4 and TRBJ2-5; a possible D gene is TRBD2 (5 bases). The CDR3 has 13 amino acids. CDR1 is SGHNT, CDR2 YYREEE, per germline (reference sequence). V lost 2 bases and J 5 bases, leaving 10 bases between the germline ends. CDR3 DNA sequence: TGTGCCAGCAGCTTCGGGGAGAGGGAGACCCAGTACTTC. Amino acid sequence: CASSFGERETQYF.

The chain employs TRBV3-1 (or the pseudogene TRBV3-2) and TRBJ1-6, with TRBD1 identical over 9 bases. This CDR3 is built from 17 residues. Germline values: CDR1 LGHDT, CDR2 YNNKEL (reference sequence). Germline trimming cut 4 bases from V and 10 bases from J; bases unmatched to any gene: 14. This CDR3 is CASSRRIITGGGSPLHF. CDR3 sequence (DNA): TGTGCCAGCAGCCGTCGAATAATTACAGGGGGCGGATCACCCCTCCACTTT.

In DNA, the CDR3 is TGTGCCAGCAGTTACTCGGTTTGGGGGGGGAGAGAAAAACTGTTTTTT. It encodes CASSYSVWGGREKLFF. The rearrangement uses TRBV6-5 and TRBJ1-4, with TRBD1 as a possible D gene (5 bases). V was shortened by 0 bases and J by 8 bases, with 16 bases between the two germline ends. The CDR3 totals 16 residues. Looked up from germline, CDR1 is MNHEY and CDR2 is SVGAGI.

The chain recombines TRBV2 with TRBJ1-1; 8 bases are a match to TRBD1. The CDR3 is made up of 15 amino acids. V shed 4 bases, J shed 4 bases, and the junction held 8 bases outside the gene matches. Germline V CDR1 and CDR2: SNHLY, FYNNEI. CDR3 sequence: CASSVRVRGRTEAFF. CDR3 DNA: TGTGCCAGCAGTGTCCGAGTCAGGGGGCGCACTGAAGCTTTCTTT.

The chain carries TRBV5-1 and TRBJ1-6; D not resolved. Per germline, CDR1 SGHRS and CDR2 YFSETQ. Deletions cut 0 bases from V and 6 bases from J, with 16 bases between. The CDR3 extends over 17 amino acids. Here the CDR3 DNA reads TGCGCCAGCAGCTTGGACGCCAGTGGGAGCGGTAATTCACCCCTCCACTTT. It specifies CASSLDASGSGNSPLHF.

The chain links TRBV19 to TRBJ1-5; TRBD1 aligns across 8 bases. Germline assignment: CDR1 LNHDA and CDR2 SQIVND (reference sequence). The CDR3 extends over 13 amino acids. V shed 4 bases, J shed 4 bases, and the junction held 0 bases outside the gene matches. CDR3 DNA: TGTGCCAGTAGTAGGGACAGGAATCAGCCCCAGCATTTT. Translated: CASSRDRNQPQHF. The full variable domain, with the rest looked up from reference TRBV19 and TRBJ1-5, is DGGITQSPKYLFRKEGQNVTLSCEQNLNHDAMYWYRQDPGQGLRLIYYSQIVNDFQKGDIAEGYSVSREKKESFPLTVTSAQKNPTAFYLCASSRDRNQPQHFGDGTRLSIL.